A selection of T cell receptor beta chains follows, all from one sample in a study of blood T cell repertoires in COVID-19. Measured with immunoSEQ multiplex PCR; TCRdb has only the in-frame clones, and not every one. This sample yields about 270,000 clones, of which 75% to 90% are seen a single time; roughly 9.6% belongs to the top ten. The sequencing sample was made of peripheral blood. These receptor sequences come from a woman in her 70s with acute or convalescent COVID-19. The CDR3 runs from the conserved cysteine through the conserved F or W. The D gene is left open where the match is weak. Size is stated for part of the rows, as once, few or many counts, or as a class when the clone is expanded.

abundance | d_gene | j_gene | v_gene | CDR3nt | CDR3aa
NA | TRBD2 | TRBJ2-3 | TRBV6-1 | TGTGCCAGCAGTGGCCCACTAGCGGGCGGTGTAGATACGCAGTATTTT | CASSGPLAGGVDTQYF
NA | NA | TRBJ1-1 | TRBV15 | TGTGCCACCAGCAGAGACTCGAGGGTGCTGAACACTGAAGCTTTCTTT | CATSRDSRVLNTEAFF
NA | NA | TRBJ2-6 | TRBV9 | TGTGCCAGCAGCCAACGGGGGATTCTCTCTGGGGCCAACGTCCTGACTTTC | CASSQRGILSGANVLTF
NA | NA | TRBJ2-7 | TRBV28 | TGTGCCAGCGCTCACGGGGACTACGAGCAGTACTTC | CASAHGDYEQYF
NA | NA | TRBJ1-1 | TRBV9 | TGTGCCAGCAGCCCCGAAGAGTACACTGAAGCTTTCTTT | CASSPEEYTEAFF
NA | NA | TRBJ1-1 | TRBV21-1 | TGTGCCAGCAGCAAAGCCCAGGGGCTCCTCACTGAAGCTTTCTTT | CASSKAQGLLTEAFF
NA | NA | TRBJ2-1 | TRBV5-4 | TGTGCCAGCCGACACCAGGCCGGGGAAGCCTACAATGAGCAGTTCTTC | CASRHQAGEAYNEQFF
NA | NA | TRBJ2-2 | TRBV2 | TGTGCCAGCAGTGGCCGACTAAACACCGGGGAGCTGTTTTTT | CASSGRLNTGELFF
NA | TRBD1 | TRBJ2-7 | TRBV19 | TGTGCCAGTAGTGCCCACGGAGACAGGGGGCACCACCGCTACGAGCAGTACTTC | CASSAHGDRGHHRYEQYF
few | NA | TRBJ2-7 | TRBV27 | TGTGCCAGCAAACCGGGACAACAATCCTACGAGCAGTACTTC | CASKPGQQSYEQYF
NA | NA | TRBJ2-5 | TRBV5-1 | TGCGCCAGCAGCTTGGATTGGGTAGCGACCCAGTACTTC | CASSLDWVATQYF
NA | TRBD2 | TRBJ2-1 | TRBV3-1/TRBV3-2 | TGTGCCAGCAGCCTTCAAAAGACTAGCGGGGGGGCAGTCAATGAGCAGTTCTTC | CASSLQKTSGGAVNEQFF
once | TRBD2 | TRBJ2-1 | TRBV4-2 | TGTGCCAGCAGCCTCGGAGGGGGACTAGCCCCCCCCTATTCCGACTACAATGAGCAGTTCTTC | CASSLGGGLAPPYSDYNEQFF
NA | TRBD2 | TRBJ2-3 | TRBV27 | TGTGCCAGCAGGACCGGGGGGGCGAGAGATACGCAGTATTTT | CASRTGGARDTQYF
NA | TRBD1 | TRBJ2-3 | TRBV11-2 | TGTGCCAGCAGCCCAGGACAGGGGGCCACAGATACGCAGTATTTT | CASSPGQGATDTQYF
NA | NA | TRBJ1-2 | TRBV29-1 | TGCAGCGTTGAAAAGGGGATACGTGGCTACACCTTC | CSVEKGIRGYTF
NA | NA | TRBJ1-5 | TRBV6-6 | TGTGCCAGCAGTTACGGGGACTTACGTACAGGTCAGCCCCAGCATTTT | CASSYGDLRTGQPQHF
NA | TRBD1 | TRBJ1-2 | TRBV19 | TGTGCCAGTATCGAGCAGGGGGCATACTATGGCTACACCTTC | CASIEQGAYYGYTF
NA | TRBD2 | TRBJ2-7 | TRBV10-3 | TGTGCCATCAGTGAAAACGGGGGGGACTACGAGCAGTACTTC | CAISENGGDYEQYF
once | NA | TRBJ1-2 | TRBV12-2 | TGTGCAAGTCGCTTGGGGGACAGGCCGAGGGGCTACACCTTC | CASRLGDRPRGYTF
NA | TRBD1 | TRBJ1-5 | TRBV23-1 | TGCGCCAGCAGTCAATCAGCGACAGGGAATCAGCCCCAGCATTTT | CASSQSATGNQPQHF
NA | NA | TRBJ2-5 | TRBV5-1 | TGCGCCAGCAGCTTGCTAGCAGTTCAAGAGACCCAGTACTTC | CASSLLAVQETQYF
once | NA | TRBJ2-7 | TRBV7-9 | TGTGCCAGCAGCTTCAATAGCGGCATAAGCCGGGAGCAGTACTTC | CASSFNSGISREQYF
NA | NA | TRBJ1-1 | TRBV19 | TGTGCCAGTAGGAGTCCCATTGGCACTGAAGCTTTCTTT | CASRSPIGTEAFF
NA | NA | TRBJ1-1 | TRBV10-3 | TGTGCCATCAGAGACACTTTGAACACTGAAGCTTTCTTT | CAIRDTLNTEAFF
once | TRBD1 | TRBJ2-2 | TRBV18 | TGTGCCAGCTCACCACCAATAGGACAGGGTTCCGGGGAGCTGTTTTTT | CASSPPIGQGSGELFF
NA | NA | TRBJ1-6 | TRBV30 | TGTGCCGGGCAGACAGCAGATAATTCACCCCTCCACTTT | CAGQTADNSPLHF
NA | NA | TRBJ2-5 | TRBV28 | TGTGCCAGCGTCGGAGGAAAAGAGACCCAGTACTTC | CASVGGKETQYF
NA | TRBD1 | TRBJ2-6 | TRBV19 | TGTGCCAGTAGCCCCACAGGGGCCCTCCTCTCTGGGGCCAACGTCCTGACTTTC | CASSPTGALLSGANVLTF
NA | TRBD2 | TRBJ2-5 | TRBV18 | TGTGCCAGCTCACACGGGACTAGCGGCCAAGAGACCCAGTACTTC | CASSHGTSGQETQYF
NA | TRBD1 | TRBJ2-2 | TRBV5-1 | TGCGCCAGCAGCCCGGGGGACAGGTGGATGAACGGGGAGCTGTTTTTT | CASSPGDRWMNGELFF
NA | NA | TRBJ1-3 | TRBV3-1/TRBV3-2 | TGTGCCAGCAGCCGGAGGAGCTCTGGAAACACCATATATTTT | CASSRRSSGNTIYF
NA | TRBD1 | TRBJ1-5 | TRBV24-1 | TGTGCCACCAGTGACACGGGACAGGGTAAGAATCAGCCCCAGCATTTT | CATSDTGQGKNQPQHF
NA | NA | TRBJ1-1 | TRBV18 | TGTGCCAGCTCACCCCTTTGGGGAGTGGGGGCGAACACTGAAGCTTTCTTT | CASSPLWGVGANTEAFF
NA | TRBD1 | TRBJ1-1 | TRBV7-2 | TGTGCCAGCAGCTCGGCCTACAGGGGGAACACTGAAGCTTTCTTT | CASSSAYRGNTEAFF
few | TRBD1 | TRBJ1-1 | TRBV27 | TGTGCCAGCAGAAATCGACAGACAGGGGAGAGGACTGAAGCTTTCTTT | CASRNRQTGERTEAFF
few | NA | TRBJ2-7 | TRBV7-8 | TGTGCCAGCAGCCGCCCCCGGGAAGATGAGCAGTACTTC | CASSRPREDEQYF
NA | NA | TRBJ1-3 | TRBV13 | TGTGCCAGCAGCTTAGGATACAGATCCGCGGGAAACACCATATATTTT | CASSLGYRSAGNTIYF
NA | NA | TRBJ1-2 | TRBV5-1 | TGCGCCAGCAGTATGACCCGGGCTAACTATGGCTACACCTTC | CASSMTRANYGYTF
NA | TRBD2 | TRBJ2-7 | TRBV5-1 | TGCGCCAGCCACAGCGGGGGAACCTACGAGCAGTACTTC | CASHSGGTYEQYF
NA | NA | TRBJ1-2 | TRBV27 | TGTGCCAGCAGGCCAACCGGGACTTATGGCTACACCTTC | CASRPTGTYGYTF
NA | NA | TRBJ1-2 | TRBV25-1 | TGTGCCAGCAGTGATGGACAGTTAGACTATGGCTACACCTTC | CASSDGQLDYGYTF
NA | TRBD2 | TRBJ2-5 | TRBV3-1/TRBV3-2 | TGTGCCAGCAGCATCCGCGGGGGCCAAGAGACCCAGTACTTC | CASSIRGGQETQYF
NA | NA | TRBJ2-5 | TRBV12-3/TRBV12-4 | TGTGCCAGCAGTTTAAGCGAAGAGACCCAGTACTTC | CASSLSEETQYF
NA | NA | TRBJ1-2 | TRBV5-1 | TGCGCCAGCTCGACCCAGGATAGTTATGGCTACACCTTC | CASSTQDSYGYTF
NA | NA | TRBJ1-2 | TRBV2 | TGTGCCAGCAGTGAAGACAGGGAATATGGCTACACCTTC | CASSEDREYGYTF
NA | NA | TRBJ2-1 | TRBV28 | TGTGCCAGCAGTTTACCTGGGGGCGGGGGTATCAATGAGCAGTTCTTC | CASSLPGGGGINEQFF
NA | NA | TRBJ1-1 | TRBV6-8 | TGTGCCACTGGGAGGGACACTGAAGCTTTCTTT | CATGRDTEAFF
NA | NA | TRBJ1-1 | TRBV5-5 | TGTGCCAGCAGCTTTGAGATGAACACTGAAGCTTTCTTT | CASSFEMNTEAFF
NA | NA | TRBJ1-5 | TRBV6-1 | TGTGCCAGCAGTGAAAATTCACGAGTCCATCAGCCCCAGCATTTT | CASSENSRVHQPQHF
NA | NA | TRBJ1-1 | TRBV25-1 | TGTGCCAGCAGTGCCGTACCGGGGGAGACTGAAGCTTTCTTT | CASSAVPGETEAFF
NA | NA | TRBJ1-4 | TRBV7-9 | TGTGCCAGCAGCTTAAAACAGTCTAATGAAAAACTGTTTTTT | CASSLKQSNEKLFF
NA | TRBD1 | TRBJ1-1 | TRBV28 | TGTGCCAGTAGGACAGGGACTGAAGCTTTCTTT | CASRTGTEAFF
NA | TRBD1 | TRBJ1-2 | TRBV5-1 | TGCGCCAGCAGCACCGGACAGGGGAAGGGATATGGCTACACCTTC | CASSTGQGKGYGYTF
NA | TRBD1 | TRBJ1-3 | TRBV12-3/TRBV12-4 | TGTGCCACCTCCGACAGGGGGCGAGACACCATATATTTT | CATSDRGRDTIYF
NA | NA | TRBJ1-2 | TRBV3-1/TRBV3-2 | TGTGCCAGCAGCGAAGGGGGAGGCTATGGCTACACCTTC | CASSEGGGYGYTF
NA | NA | TRBJ1-2 | TRBV4-1 | TGCGCCAGCAGCTTTGAACCGCGATACGGCTACACCTTC | CASSFEPRYGYTF